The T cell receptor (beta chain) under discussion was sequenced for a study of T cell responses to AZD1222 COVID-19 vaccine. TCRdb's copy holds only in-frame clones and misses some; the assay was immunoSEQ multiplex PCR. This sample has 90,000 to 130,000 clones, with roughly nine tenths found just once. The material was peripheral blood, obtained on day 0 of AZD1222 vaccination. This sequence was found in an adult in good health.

CDR3 region: CASSFSPSGEAFF. The DNA for the CDR3 is TGTGCCAGCAGCTTTAGTCCGTCCGGTGAAGCTTTCTTT. V gene TRBV7-9 combines with J gene TRBJ1-1; D not certain. V was clipped by 3 bases and J by 7 bases, with 12 bases between them. The CDR3 runs 13 residues. CDR1 and CDR2 from the germline V gene are SEHNR and FQNEAQ (reference sequence).